This T cell receptor (beta chain) originates from a study of CD8 T cells in ankylosing spondylitis. Study results and caveats: Earlier authors reported some of these motif variants in reactive arthritis synovial fluid and blood.

This clonotype was detected a few times. As yet, its antigen is unknown. For TCR beta, libraries came from quantitative 5'-RACE with molecular barcodes. TCRdb fed the 5' RACE reads into MiXCR, producing one record per CDR3 protein. This table holds around 39,000 distinct CDR3 sequences, 10% to 15% found once. Germline lookup yields CDR1 ENHRY and CDR2 SYGVKD. This CDR3 is built from 14 residues. Trimming removed 0 bases from V and 7 bases from J, with 12 bases in between. Input material: synovial fluid, either unsorted or a sorted T cell fraction (not recorded which). This chain joins TRBV10-3 and TRBJ1-2; D remains ambiguous. The clonotype was recovered from a male donor with ankylosing spondylitis. This CDR3 reads CAISESSGLLGYTF. The CDR3 coding sequence is TGTGCCATCAGTGAGTCGTCAGGCCTCCTTGGCTACACCTTC.